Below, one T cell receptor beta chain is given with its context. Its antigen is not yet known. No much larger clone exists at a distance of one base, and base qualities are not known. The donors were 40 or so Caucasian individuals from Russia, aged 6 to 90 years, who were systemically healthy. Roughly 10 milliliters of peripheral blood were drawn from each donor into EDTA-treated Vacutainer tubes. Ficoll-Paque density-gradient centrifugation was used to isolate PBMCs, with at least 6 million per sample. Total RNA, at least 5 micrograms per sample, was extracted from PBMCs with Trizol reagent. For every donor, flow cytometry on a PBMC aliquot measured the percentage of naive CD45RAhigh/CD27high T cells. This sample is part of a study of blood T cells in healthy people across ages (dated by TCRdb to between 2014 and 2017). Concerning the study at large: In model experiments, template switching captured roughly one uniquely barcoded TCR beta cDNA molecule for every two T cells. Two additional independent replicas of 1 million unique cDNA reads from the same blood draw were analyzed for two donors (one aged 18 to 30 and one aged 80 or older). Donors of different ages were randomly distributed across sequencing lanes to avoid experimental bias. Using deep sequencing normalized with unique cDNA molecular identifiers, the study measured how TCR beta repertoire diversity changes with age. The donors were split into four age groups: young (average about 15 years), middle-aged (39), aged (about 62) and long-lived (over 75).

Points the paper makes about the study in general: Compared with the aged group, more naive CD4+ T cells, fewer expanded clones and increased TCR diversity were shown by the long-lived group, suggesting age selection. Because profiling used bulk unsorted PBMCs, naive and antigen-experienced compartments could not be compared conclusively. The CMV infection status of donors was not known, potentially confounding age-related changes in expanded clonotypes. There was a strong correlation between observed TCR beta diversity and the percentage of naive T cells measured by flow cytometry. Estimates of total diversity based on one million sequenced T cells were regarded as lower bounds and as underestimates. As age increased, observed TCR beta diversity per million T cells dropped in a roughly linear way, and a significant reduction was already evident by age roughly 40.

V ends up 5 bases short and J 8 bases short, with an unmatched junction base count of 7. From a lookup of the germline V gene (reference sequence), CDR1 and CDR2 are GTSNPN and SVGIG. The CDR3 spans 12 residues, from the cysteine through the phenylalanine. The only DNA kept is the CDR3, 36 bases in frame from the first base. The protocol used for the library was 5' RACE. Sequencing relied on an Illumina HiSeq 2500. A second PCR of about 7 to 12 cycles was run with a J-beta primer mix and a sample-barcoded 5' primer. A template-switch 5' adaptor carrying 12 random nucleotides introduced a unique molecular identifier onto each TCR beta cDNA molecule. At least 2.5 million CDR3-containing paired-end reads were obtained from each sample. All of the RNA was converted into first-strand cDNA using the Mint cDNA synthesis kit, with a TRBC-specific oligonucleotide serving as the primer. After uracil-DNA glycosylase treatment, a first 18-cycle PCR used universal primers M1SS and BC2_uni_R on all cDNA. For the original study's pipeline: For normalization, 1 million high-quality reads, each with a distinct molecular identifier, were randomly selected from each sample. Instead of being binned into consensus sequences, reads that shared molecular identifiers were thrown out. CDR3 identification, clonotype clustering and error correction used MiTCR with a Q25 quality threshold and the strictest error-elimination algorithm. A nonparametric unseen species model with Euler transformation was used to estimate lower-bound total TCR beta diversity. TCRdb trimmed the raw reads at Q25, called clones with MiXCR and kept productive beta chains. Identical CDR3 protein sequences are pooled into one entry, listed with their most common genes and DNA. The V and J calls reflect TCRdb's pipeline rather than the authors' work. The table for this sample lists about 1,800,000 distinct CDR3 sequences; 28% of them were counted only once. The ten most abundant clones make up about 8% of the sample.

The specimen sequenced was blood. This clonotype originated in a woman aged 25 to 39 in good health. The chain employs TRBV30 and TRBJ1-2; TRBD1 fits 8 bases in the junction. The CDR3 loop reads CAWDAGGWGYTF. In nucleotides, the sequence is TGTGCCTGGGATGCAGGGGGCTGGGGCTACACCTTC.